This T cell receptor beta chain was identified in a study of T-cell reconstitution after alpha-beta-depleted transplantation in children. V was clipped by 4 bases and J by 8 bases; unmatched bases: 6. The CDR3 totals 15 residues. During its preparation, the TCRbeta library received unique molecular identifiers. TCRdb itself ran the PCR reads through MiXCR, one entry per CDR3 protein. This table holds about 600,000 distinct CDR3 sequences, under 30% found once. The study's findings and limits: T-cell counts and diversity were attributed mostly to newly produced T cells one year after transplant.

This clonotype has more than one count but fewer than ten. The antigen is undetermined. The chain links TRBV12-3 or TRBV12-4 to TRBJ2-1, with 12 nucleotides matching TRBD2. Material: PBMCs, mostly from graft donor cells, obtained 360 days after TCRalphabeta/CD19-depleted stem cell transplant. The TCR sequence derives from a boy younger than two who had a stem cell transplant for acute myeloid leukemia, so the T cells may come from the graft donor. DNA of the CDR3: TGTGCCAGCAGTTCTCCTAGCGGGGGGGCCGATGAGCAGTTCTTC. Translation: CASSSPSGGADEQFF.